This TCR beta chain was observed in a study of post-analysis software for immune sequencing data. General observations from the study: Batch-mates among the samples co-clustered strongly by F measure. Roughly 5 TRBV segments occurring more often in patients than controls included TRBV5-6, TRBV5-1 and TRBV20-1. Controls had significantly higher normalized Chao1 diversity than multiple sclerosis patients.

Unique molecular identifiers were carried by the TCR beta cDNA libraries. TCRdb reanalysed the PCR reads using MiXCR and keeps one entry per CDR3 protein. The sample holds 820,000 or so distinct CDR3 sequences, roughly 58% seen once. Trimming took 3 bases from V and 13 from J, leaving 23 bases between them. This CDR3 is 15 amino acids long. On this clonotype: Its target is unknown.

This chain joins TRBV12-3 or TRBV12-4 and TRBJ2-3, with D perhaps given as TRBD1 or TRBD2 (5 bases each). The TCR was taken from a girl aged 5-17 years with multiple sclerosis. Material: blood. The CDR3 region is CASSFNGDRTDAEYF. DNA for the CDR3: TGTGCCAGCAGTTTCAACGGGGACCGCACAGATGCGGAGTATTTT.